Given below is one TCR beta chain in context. What it recognizes is unknown. This sample includes further DNA sequences coding for the same CDR3. The sample originates from a study of beta chain features in type 1 diabetes. Study-level information: The study examined about 110,000,000 sorted cells across all samples.

Germline V gene data show CDR1 as DFQATT and CDR2 as SNEGSKA (reference sequence). The CDR3 contains 9 residues. Trimming stripped 4 bases from V and 3 bases from J, with 0 bases between. Study-wide findings and caveats: Sequencing used cDNA, and cells with high TCR expression could therefore be over-represented. For patients, the naive, central memory and Treg TCRB repertoires appeared more alike than for healthy donors.

The authors reverse transcribed all of the isolated RNA, so sequencing captured expressed TCRB transcripts. Assay: immunoSEQ multiplex PCR; the TCRdb copy retains only in-frame clones and omits some. The data contain 620,000 or so clones, around 16% of them singletons. This sequence joins TRBV20-1 and TRBJ1-2; no firm D call. This TCR derives from a man aged 18 to 30 in good health. The source material was naive CD4+ T cells from blood. The CDR3 is CSANYGYTF. The CDR3 DNA reads as TGCAGTGCTAACTATGGCTACACCTTC.